A selection of T cell receptor beta chains follows, all from one sample in a study of Ad26.COV2.S vaccination and SARS-CoV-2 variants. The data were produced by immunoSEQ multiplex PCR, yet TCRdb's version contains in-frame clones alone and is incomplete. The table records hundreds of thousands of clones, roughly nine tenths of them present only once. The material was peripheral blood, obtained in a trial of Ad26.COV2.S vaccine versus placebo. These receptors were taken from a person between 18 and 65 years old who received the Ad26.COV2.S COVID-19 vaccine or a placebo. Each CDR3 is given with its conserved first and last residue. D genes are given only for firm matches. Only part of the rows carry a size: once, few, many, or a class if the clone is expanded.

size	J	V	D	DNA	CDR3
NA	TRBJ2-3	TRBV5-1	NA	TGCGCCAGCAGCGTGGGGACGGCCACAGATACGCAGTATTTT	CASSVGTATDTQYF
NA	TRBJ2-7	TRBV3-1/TRBV3-2	TRBD1	TGTGCCAGCAGTACAGGGGCAGGCTACGAGCAGTACTTC	CASSTGAGYEQYF
NA	TRBJ2-3	TRBV6-5	NA	TGTGCCAGCAGTTCTCGGACTAGCACAGATACGCAGTATTTT	CASSSRTSTDTQYF
NA	TRBJ2-1	TRBV2	TRBD1	TGTGCCAGCAGTGCTAGGACAGGGAGCTCCTACAATGAGCAGTTCTTC	CASSARTGSSYNEQFF
NA	TRBJ1-2	TRBV30	NA	TGTGCCTGGAGGGGACCTTCGGATGGCTACACCTTC	CAWRGPSDGYTF
NA	TRBJ1-1	TRBV2	NA	TGTGCCAGCAGCCAGGGGCCTACGAACACTGAAGCTTTCTTT	CASSQGPTNTEAFF
NA	TRBJ1-6	TRBV25-1	NA	TGTGCCAGCACCGATTGGGGGAACAATTCACCCCTCCACTTT	CASTDWGNNSPLHF
NA	TRBJ2-5	TRBV5-4	NA	TGTGCCAGCAGCCCCCCGAGCGGAGAGACCCAGTACTTC	CASSPPSGETQYF
NA	TRBJ2-3	TRBV7-2	NA	TGTGCCAGCAGCTTGGGACGGGGGGCCTACACAGATACGCAGTATTTT	CASSLGRGAYTDTQYF
NA	TRBJ2-1	TRBV5-1	NA	TGCGCCAGCGGAAGGGACGGAGACTCCTACAATGAGCAGTTCTTC	CASGRDGDSYNEQFF
NA	TRBJ1-1	TRBV10-3	NA	TGTGCCGCCAAGGGGACGGGCAACACTGAAGCTTTCTTT	CAAKGTGNTEAFF
NA	TRBJ2-1	TRBV7-2	NA	TGTGCCAGCAGCTTAGGGTTCCAGTTATTCTACAATGAGCAGTTCTTC	CASSLGFQLFYNEQFF
once	TRBJ2-7	TRBV5-4	TRBD2	TGTGCCAGCAGCCCGCGGGGGGGGGCGGGCTACGAGCAGTACTTC	CASSPRGGAGYEQYF
NA	TRBJ1-5	TRBV24-1	NA	TGTGCCACCAGTGCGGGGGCCCATCAGCCCCAGCATTTT	CATSAGAHQPQHF
NA	TRBJ2-1	TRBV6-1	NA	TGTGCCAGCAGTCATGGGCGGGACAATGAGCAGTTCTTC	CASSHGRDNEQFF
NA	TRBJ1-4	TRBV6-6	TRBD1	TGTGCCAGCAGTCCCGGGACAGGGCTTGCAACTAATGAAAAACTGTTTTTT	CASSPGTGLATNEKLFF
few	TRBJ1-2	TRBV9	NA	TGTGCCAGCAGCCCCGCGGATAACTATGGCTACACCTTC	CASSPADNYGYTF
NA	TRBJ2-5	TRBV25-1	TRBD1	TGTGCCAGCAGTGAATGGGGGACAGGGGGCCTAGAGACCCAGTACTTC	CASSEWGTGGLETQYF
NA	TRBJ2-7	TRBV9	NA	TGTGCCAGCAGCCGGGGGCTGTCCTACGAGCAGTACTTC	CASSRGLSYEQYF
NA	TRBJ1-1	TRBV5-1	TRBD1	TGCGCCAGCAGCTTGGACAGGGGGGGCACTGAAGCTTTCTTT	CASSLDRGGTEAFF
NA	TRBJ2-7	TRBV7-9	TRBD1	TGTGCCAGCTCGACAGGGGGAGACTACGAGCAGTACTTC	CASSTGGDYEQYF
NA	TRBJ1-5	TRBV2	NA	TGTGCCAGCAGTGGGACACCCGGTGGCAATCAGCCCCAGCATTTT	CASSGTPGGNQPQHF
NA	TRBJ1-2	TRBV5-4	NA	TGTGCCAGCCGGTGGAGGGAGGGTGGCTACACCTTC	CASRWREGGYTF
NA	TRBJ1-6	TRBV27	NA	TGTGCCAGCACCCGAGACAACCCCTGGTCACCCCTCCACTTT	CASTRDNPWSPLHF